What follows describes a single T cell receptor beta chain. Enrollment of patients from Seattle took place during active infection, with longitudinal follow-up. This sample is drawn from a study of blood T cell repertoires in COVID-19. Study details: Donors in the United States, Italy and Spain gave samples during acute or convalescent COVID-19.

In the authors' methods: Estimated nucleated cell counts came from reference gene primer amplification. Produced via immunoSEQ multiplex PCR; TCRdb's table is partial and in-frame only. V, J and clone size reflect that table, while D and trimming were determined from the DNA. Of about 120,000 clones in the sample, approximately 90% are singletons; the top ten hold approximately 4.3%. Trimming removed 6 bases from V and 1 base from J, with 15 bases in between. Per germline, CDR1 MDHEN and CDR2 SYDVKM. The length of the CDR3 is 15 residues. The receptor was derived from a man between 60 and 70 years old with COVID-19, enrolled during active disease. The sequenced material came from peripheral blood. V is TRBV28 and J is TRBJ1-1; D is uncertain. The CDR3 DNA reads TGTGCCAGCAGAAAACTCTTCCGGGGGAACACTGAAGCTTTCTTT. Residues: CASRKLFRGNTEAFF.